One sample yielded the 6 T cell receptor beta chains listed below, sequenced in a study of blood T cell repertoires in COVID-19. Sequencing used immunoSEQ multiplex PCR; TCRdb keeps in-frame clones, though not all of them. The sample lists roughly 350,000 clones; around nine tenths were seen once. Sequenced material: peripheral blood. The receptors shown here come from a woman in her fifties or sixties with active or convalescent COVID-19.

The chain recombines TRBV25-1 with TRBJ1-2; 7 bases agree with TRBD1. Germline V lookup: CDR1 MGHDK, CDR2 SYGVNS. Trimming at V came to 4 bases and at J to 4 bases, leaving 9 bases not matched to a gene. The CDR3 extends over 15 amino acids. The DNA of the CDR3 is TGTGCCAGCAGTGCCTTTCAGGGGGGATCCTATGGCTACACCTTC. Amino acid sequence: CASSAFQGGSYGYTF.

The gene calls are TRBV3-1 (or the pseudogene TRBV3-2) and TRBJ2-7; no clear D gene. This CDR3 is 12 amino acids long. CDR1 is LGHDT, CDR2 YNNKEL, per germline (reference sequence). Trimming shortened V by 1 base and J by 3 bases, and 4 bases separated the two germline ends. CDR3 region: CASSQGDYEQYF. The DNA of the CDR3 is TGTGCCAGCAGCCAAGGAGACTACGAGCAGTACTTC.

V usage is TRBV6-4 and J usage is TRBJ2-3; TRBD1 agrees at 8 bases. The length of the CDR3 is 15 residues. Germline lookup yields CDR1 MRHNA and CDR2 SNTAGT. V lost 3 bases to trimming and J lost 6 bases; unmatched junction nucleotides: 8. The DNA of the CDR3 is TGTGCCAGCAGTGAGGCAGGGGGCACGGGGGATACGCAGTATTTT. Amino acid sequence: CASSEAGGTGDTQYF.

This chain joins TRBV27 and TRBJ2-7, with TRBD1 identical over 7 bases. Germline values: CDR1 MNHEY, CDR2 SMNVEV (reference sequence). The V segment lost 4 bases and the J segment 2 bases; nucleotides outside the gene matches: 8. This CDR3 comprises 15 residues. CDR3 amino acids: CASSYQGQRAYEQYF. As DNA, the CDR3 is TGTGCCAGCAGTTATCAGGGACAGCGAGCCTACGAGCAGTACTTC.

This clone was found once. The chain combines TRBV19 with TRBJ2-3; D perhaps matches TRBD1 (6 bases). The V gene's germline CDR1 is LNHDA and CDR2 SQIVND (reference sequence). V was pared by 3 bases and J by 2 bases, with 15 bases between. The CDR3 loop spans 16 amino acids. CDR3 amino acids: CASSMRTATHTDTQYF. In DNA, the CDR3 is TGTGCCAGTAGTATGAGGACAGCGACCCACACAGATACGCAGTATTTT. Variable domain in full (rest from reference TRBV19 and TRBJ2-3): DGGITQSPKYLFRKEGQNVTLSCEQNLNHDAMYWYRQDPGQGLRLIYYSQIVNDFQKGDIAEGYSVSREKKESFPLTVTSAQKNPTAFYLCASSMRTATHTDTQYFGPGTRLTVL.

The chain joins TRBV18 to TRBJ2-1, with a weak D call TRBD2 (6 bases). V lost 1 base and J lost 2, with 12 bases in between. The germline V gene has CDR1 KGHSH and CDR2 LQKENI. The CDR3 runs to 16 residues. The CDR3, as DNA: TGTGCCAGCTCACCACGTCTCGGCGGGACCTACAATGAGCAGTTCTTC. It is translated as CASSPRLGGTYNEQFF.